The following is a T cell receptor (beta chain) sequence with its context. Antigen specificity is unknown. Time point given: persistent/refractory GD, antithyroid drugs over 5 years with positive TRAb. PBMCs were the source of the RNA used for TCR sequencing. The peripheral blood volume drawn was roughly 9.9 milliliters, and it was collected into EDTA tubes. The authors built TCR beta libraries using iRepertoire HTBI primers and Arm-PCR of CDR3 regions. Original methodology: Detected in the samples were about 58 TRBV and 12 to 15 TRBJ segments. TCRdb reanalysed the multiplex PCR reads using MiXCR and keeps one entry per CDR3 protein. The V and J calls were not made by the authors but by TCRdb's processing. The sample shows 500,000 to 800,000 distinct CDR3 sequences, around 30% of them seen only once. This entry comes from a study of regulatory T cells in long-lasting Graves disease. Study-wide results and caveats: Results may be inaccurate due to the small sample size. Persistent Graves' patients possessed reduced TCR diversity relative to recently diagnosed ones.

Per germline, CDR1 SGHRS and CDR2 YFSETQ. The CDR3 has 15 amino acids. Trimming shortened V by 4 bases and J by 2 bases, and 15 bases separated the two germline ends. The TCR originated in a female donor with Graves disease. The material sequenced was peripheral blood mononuclear cells (PBMCs), taken when the disease was refractory, from a patient treated with antithyroid drugs. The chain links TRBV5-1 to TRBJ2-5; tentatively, D is TRBD1 (6 bases). CDR3 region: CASSPLPGQQETQYF. The DNA of the CDR3 is TGCGCCAGCAGCCCTTTACCCGGACAGCAAGAGACCCAGTACTTC. The full variable domain, completed using reference TRBV5-1 and TRBJ2-5, is KAGVTQTPRYLIKTRGQQVTLSCSPISGHRSVSWYQQTPGQGLQFLFEYFSETQRNKGNFPGRFSGRQFSNSRSEMNVSTLELGDSALYLCASSPLPGQQETQYFGPGTRLLVL.